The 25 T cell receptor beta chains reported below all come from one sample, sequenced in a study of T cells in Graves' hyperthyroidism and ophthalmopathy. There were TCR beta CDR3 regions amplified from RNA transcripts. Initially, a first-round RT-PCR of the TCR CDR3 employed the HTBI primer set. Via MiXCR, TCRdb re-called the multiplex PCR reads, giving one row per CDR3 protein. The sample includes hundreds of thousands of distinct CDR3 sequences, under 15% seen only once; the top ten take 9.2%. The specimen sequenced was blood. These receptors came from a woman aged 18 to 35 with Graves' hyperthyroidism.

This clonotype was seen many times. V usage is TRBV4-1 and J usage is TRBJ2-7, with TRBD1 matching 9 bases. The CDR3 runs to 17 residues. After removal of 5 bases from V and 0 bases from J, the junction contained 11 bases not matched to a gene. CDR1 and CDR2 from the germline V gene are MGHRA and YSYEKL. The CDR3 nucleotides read TGCGCCAGCAGCGCGTCCGGGGGGACAGGGAGCTCCTACGAGCAGTACTTC. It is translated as CASSASGGTGSSYEQYF.

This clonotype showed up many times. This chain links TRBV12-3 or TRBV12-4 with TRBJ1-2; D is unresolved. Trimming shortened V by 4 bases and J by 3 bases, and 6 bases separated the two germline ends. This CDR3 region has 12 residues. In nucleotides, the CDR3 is TGTGCCAGCAGTTGGTCAGACTATGGCTACACCTTC. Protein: CASSWSDYGYTF.

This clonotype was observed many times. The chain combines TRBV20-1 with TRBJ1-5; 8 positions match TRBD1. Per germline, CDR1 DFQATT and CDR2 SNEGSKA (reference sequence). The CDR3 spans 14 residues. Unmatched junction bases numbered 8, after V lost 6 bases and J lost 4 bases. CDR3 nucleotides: TGCAGTGCCCCTGCGGGGACAGGTAATCAGCCCCAGCATTTT. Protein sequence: CSAPAGTGNQPQHF.

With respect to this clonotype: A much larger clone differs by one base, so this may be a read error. This CDR3 is CSVVYLHTGAFF. In DNA form, the CDR3 reads TGCAGCGTTGTTTACCTTCACACTGGAGCTTTCTTT. The chain uses TRBV29-1 and TRBJ1-1, with D uncertain. This CDR3 has 12 amino acids. The germline gives CDR1 SQVTM, CDR2 ANQGSEA.

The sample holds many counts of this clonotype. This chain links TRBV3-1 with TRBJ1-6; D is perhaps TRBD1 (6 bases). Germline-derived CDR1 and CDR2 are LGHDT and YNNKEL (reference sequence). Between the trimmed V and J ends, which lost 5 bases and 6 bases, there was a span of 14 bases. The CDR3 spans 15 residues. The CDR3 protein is CASSAPRGSNSPLHF. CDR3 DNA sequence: TGTGCCAGCAGCGCGCCCAGGGGATCTAATTCACCCCTCCACTTT.

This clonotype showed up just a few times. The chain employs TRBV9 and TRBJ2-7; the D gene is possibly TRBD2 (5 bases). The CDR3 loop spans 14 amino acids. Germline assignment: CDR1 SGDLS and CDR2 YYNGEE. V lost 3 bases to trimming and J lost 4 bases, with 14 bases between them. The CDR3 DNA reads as TGTGCCAGCAGCGGAGGGATGTTCGGTTACGAGCAGTACTTC. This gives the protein CASSGGMFGYEQYF.

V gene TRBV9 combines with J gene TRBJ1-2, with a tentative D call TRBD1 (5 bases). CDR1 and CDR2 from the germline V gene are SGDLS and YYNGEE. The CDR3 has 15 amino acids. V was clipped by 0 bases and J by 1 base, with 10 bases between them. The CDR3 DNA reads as TGTGCCAGCAGCGTAGAAGACAGCCTTAACTATGGCTACACCTTC. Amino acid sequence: CASSVEDSLNYGYTF. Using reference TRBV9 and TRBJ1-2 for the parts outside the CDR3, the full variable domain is DSGVTQTPKHLITATGQRVTLRCSPRSGDLSVYWYQQSLDQGLQFLIQYYNGEERAKGNILERFSAQQFPDLHSELNLSSLELGDSALYFCASSVEDSLNYGYTFGSGTRLTVV.

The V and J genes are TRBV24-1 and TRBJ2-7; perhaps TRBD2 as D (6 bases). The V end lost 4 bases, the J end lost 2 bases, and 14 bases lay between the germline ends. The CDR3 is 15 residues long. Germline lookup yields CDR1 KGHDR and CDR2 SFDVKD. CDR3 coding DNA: TGTGCCACCAGTGACCCCGGGAGCGAACCCTACGAGCAGTACTTC. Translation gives CATSDPGSEPYEQYF.

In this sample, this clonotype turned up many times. As DNA, the CDR3 is TGTGCCAGCAGCTTAGCATCGGACAGGGAAGCTTTCTTT. Amino acid sequence: CASSLASDREAFF. This chain joins TRBV7-6 and TRBJ1-1; TRBD1 matches at 7 bases. The trim removed 0 bases at V and 8 bases at J, leaving 3 bases unmatched. CDR3 length: 13 residues. The V gene's germline CDR1 is SGHVS and CDR2 FNYEAQ.

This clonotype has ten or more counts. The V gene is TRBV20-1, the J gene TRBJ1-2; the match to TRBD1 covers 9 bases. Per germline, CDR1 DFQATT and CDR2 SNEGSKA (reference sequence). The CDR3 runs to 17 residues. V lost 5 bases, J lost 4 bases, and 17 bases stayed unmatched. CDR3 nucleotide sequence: TGCAGTGCTGACAGGGGGTTACACCCCTATGATCCCTATGGCTACACCTTC. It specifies CSADRGLHPYDPYGYTF.

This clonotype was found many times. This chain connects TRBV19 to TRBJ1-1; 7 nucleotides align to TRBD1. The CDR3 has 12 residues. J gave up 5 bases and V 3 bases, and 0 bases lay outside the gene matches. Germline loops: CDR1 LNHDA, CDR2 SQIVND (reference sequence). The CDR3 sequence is CASSMGQTEAFF. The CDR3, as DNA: TGTGCCAGTAGTATGGGACAGACTGAAGCTTTCTTT.

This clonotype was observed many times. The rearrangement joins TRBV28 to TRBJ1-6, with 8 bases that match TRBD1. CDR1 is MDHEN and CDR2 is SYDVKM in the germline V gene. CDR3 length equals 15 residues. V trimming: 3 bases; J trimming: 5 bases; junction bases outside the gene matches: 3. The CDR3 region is CASSLETGDNSPLHF. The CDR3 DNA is TGTGCCAGCAGTTTGGAGACAGGGGATAATTCACCCCTCCACTTT.

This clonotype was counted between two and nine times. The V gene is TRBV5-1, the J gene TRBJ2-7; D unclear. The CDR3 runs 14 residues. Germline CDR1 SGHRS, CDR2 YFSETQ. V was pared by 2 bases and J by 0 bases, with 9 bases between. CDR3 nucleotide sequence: TGCGCCAGCAGCTTAGGGTCGCCCTCCTACGAGCAGTACTTC. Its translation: CASSLGSPSYEQYF.

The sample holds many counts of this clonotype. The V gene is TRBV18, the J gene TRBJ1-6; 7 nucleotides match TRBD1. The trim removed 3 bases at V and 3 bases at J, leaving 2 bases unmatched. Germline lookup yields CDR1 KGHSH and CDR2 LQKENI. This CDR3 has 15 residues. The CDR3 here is CASSPRDSYNSPLHF. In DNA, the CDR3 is TGTGCCAGCTCACCCCGGGACAGCTATAATTCACCCCTCCACTTT. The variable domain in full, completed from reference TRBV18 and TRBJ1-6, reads NAGVMQNPRHLVRRRGQEARLRCSPMKGHSHVYWYRQLPEEGLKFMVYLQKENIIDESGMPKERFSAEFPKEGPSILRIQQVVRGDSAAYFCASSPRDSYNSPLHFGNGTRLTVT.

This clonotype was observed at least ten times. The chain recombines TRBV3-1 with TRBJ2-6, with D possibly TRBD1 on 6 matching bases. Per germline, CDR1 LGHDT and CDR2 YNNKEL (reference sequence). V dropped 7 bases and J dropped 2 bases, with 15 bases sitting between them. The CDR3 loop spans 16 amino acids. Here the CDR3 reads CASTQQGSTGANVLTF. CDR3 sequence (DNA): TGTGCCAGCACACAACAGGGAAGTACTGGGGCCAACGTCCTGACTTTC.

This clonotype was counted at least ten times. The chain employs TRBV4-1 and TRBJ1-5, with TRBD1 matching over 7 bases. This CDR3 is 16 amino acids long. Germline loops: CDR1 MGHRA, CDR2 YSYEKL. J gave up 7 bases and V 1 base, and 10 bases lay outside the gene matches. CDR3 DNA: TGCGCCAGCAGCCAAGTCTTCGGGACAGTTCTCCAGCCCCAGCATTTT. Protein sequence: CASSQVFGTVLQPQHF.

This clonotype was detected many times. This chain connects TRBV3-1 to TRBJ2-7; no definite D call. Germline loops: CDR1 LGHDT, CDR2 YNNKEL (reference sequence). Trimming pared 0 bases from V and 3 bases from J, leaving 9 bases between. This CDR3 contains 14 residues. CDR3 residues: CASSQDPAGYEQYF. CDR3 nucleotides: TGTGCCAGCAGCCAAGACCCAGCAGGCTACGAGCAGTACTTC.

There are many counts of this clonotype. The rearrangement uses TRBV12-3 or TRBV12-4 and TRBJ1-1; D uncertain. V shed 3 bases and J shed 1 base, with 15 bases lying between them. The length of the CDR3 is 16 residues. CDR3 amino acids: CASSFGPISANTEAFF. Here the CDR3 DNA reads TGTGCCAGCAGTTTCGGGCCGATCTCCGCGAACACTGAAGCTTTCTTT.

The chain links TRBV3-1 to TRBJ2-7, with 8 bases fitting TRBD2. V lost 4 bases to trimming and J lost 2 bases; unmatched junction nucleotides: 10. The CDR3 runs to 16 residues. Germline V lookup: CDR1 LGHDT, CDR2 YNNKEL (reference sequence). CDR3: CASSPRASGLTYEQYF. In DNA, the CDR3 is TGTGCCAGCAGCCCCCGGGCTAGCGGGCTTACCTACGAGCAGTACTTC.

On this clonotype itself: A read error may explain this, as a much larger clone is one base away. CDR3 protein: CASSSGVSGEQYF. The CDR3 bases are TGTGCCAGCAGTTCGGGGGTCAGCGGTGAGCAGTACTTC. The chain has TRBV28 and TRBJ2-7, with D maybe TRBD2 (6 bases). The CDR3 loop spans 13 amino acids. V dropped 4 bases and J dropped 7 bases, with 14 bases sitting between them. The germline CDR1 and CDR2 sequences are MDHEN and SYDVKM. The full variable domain, its missing parts supplied by reference TRBV28 and TRBJ2-7, is DVKVTQSSRYLVKRTGEKVFLECVQDMDHENMFWYRQDPGLGLRLIYFSYDVKMKEKGDIPEGYSVSREKKERFSLILESASTNQTSMYLCASSSGVSGEQYFGPGTRLTVT.

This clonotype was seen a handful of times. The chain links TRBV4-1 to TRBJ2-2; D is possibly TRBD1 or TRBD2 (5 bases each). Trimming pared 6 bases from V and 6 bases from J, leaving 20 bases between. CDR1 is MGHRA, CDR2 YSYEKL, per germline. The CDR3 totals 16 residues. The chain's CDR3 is CASSRSILRGPGELFF. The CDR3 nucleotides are TGCGCCAGCAGTCGCTCTATTTTAAGGGGACCCGGGGAGCTGTTTTTT.

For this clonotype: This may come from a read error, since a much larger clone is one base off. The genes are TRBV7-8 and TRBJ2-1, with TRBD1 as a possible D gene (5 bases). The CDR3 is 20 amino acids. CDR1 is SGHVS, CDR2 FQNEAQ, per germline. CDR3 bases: TGTACCAGCAGCTTACCATCACAGGTTCGGTCGGACGCATTTGGAGATGAGCAGTTCTTC. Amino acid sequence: CTSSLPSQVRSDAFGDEQFF.

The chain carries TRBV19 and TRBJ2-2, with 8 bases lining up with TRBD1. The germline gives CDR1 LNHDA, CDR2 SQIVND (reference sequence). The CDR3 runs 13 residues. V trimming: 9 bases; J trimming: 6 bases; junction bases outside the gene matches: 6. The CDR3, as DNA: TGTGCCAGCCAGGGGGCGATGGCCGGGGAGCTGTTTTTT. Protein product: CASQGAMAGELFF. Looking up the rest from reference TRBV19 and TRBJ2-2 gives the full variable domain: DGGITQSPKYLFRKEGQNVTLSCEQNLNHDAMYWYRQDPGQGLRLIYYSQIVNDFQKGDIAEGYSVSREKKESFPLTVTSAQKNPTAFYLCASQGAMAGELFFGEGSRLTVL.

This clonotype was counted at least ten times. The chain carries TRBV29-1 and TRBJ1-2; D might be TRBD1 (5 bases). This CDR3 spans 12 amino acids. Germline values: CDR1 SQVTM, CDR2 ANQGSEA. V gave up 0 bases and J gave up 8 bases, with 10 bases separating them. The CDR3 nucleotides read TGCAGCGTTGAAGATCAGGGACGGGGCTACACCTTC. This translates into CSVEDQGRGYTF.

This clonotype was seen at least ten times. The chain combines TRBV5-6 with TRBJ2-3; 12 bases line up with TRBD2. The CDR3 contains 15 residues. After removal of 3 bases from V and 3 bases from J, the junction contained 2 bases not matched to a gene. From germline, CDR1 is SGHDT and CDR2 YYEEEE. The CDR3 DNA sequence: TGTGCCAGCAGCTCCGGACTAGCGGGGACAGATACGCAGTATTTT. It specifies CASSSGLAGTDTQYF.